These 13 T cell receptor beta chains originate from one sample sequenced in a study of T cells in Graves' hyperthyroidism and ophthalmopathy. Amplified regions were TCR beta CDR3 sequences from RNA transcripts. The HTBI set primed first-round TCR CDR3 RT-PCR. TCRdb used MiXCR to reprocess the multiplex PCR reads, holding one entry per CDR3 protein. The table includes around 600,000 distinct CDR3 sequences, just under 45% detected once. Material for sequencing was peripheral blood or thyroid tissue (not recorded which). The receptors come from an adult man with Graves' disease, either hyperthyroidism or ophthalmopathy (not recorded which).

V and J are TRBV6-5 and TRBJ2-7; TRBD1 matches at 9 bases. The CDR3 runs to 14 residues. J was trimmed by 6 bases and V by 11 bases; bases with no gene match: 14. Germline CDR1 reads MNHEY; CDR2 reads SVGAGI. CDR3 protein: CAGRDRAVLGEQYF. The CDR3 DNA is TGTGCCGGACGGGACAGGGCCGTACTCGGCGAGCAGTACTTC.

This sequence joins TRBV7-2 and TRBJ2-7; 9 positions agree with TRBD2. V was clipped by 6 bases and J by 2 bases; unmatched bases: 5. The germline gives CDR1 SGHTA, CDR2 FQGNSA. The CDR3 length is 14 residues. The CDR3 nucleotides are TGTGCCAGCAGGCGGGCTAGCGGGGCCTACGAGCAGTACTTC. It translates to CASRRASGAYEQYF.

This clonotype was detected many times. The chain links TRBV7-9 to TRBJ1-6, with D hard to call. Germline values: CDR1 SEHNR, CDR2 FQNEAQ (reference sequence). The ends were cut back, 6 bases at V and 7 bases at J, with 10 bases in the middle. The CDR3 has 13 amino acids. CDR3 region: CASRPGSNSPLHF. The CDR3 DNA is TGTGCCAGCAGACCCGGGTCCAATTCACCCCTCCACTTT.

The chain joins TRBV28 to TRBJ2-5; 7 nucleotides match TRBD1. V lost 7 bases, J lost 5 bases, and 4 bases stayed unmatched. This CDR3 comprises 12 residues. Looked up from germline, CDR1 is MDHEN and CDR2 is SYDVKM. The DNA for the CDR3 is TGTGCCAGCACCCAGGGGGTGGAGACCCAGTACTTC. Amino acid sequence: CASTQGVETQYF. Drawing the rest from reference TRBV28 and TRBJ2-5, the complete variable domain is DVKVTQSSRYLVKRTGEKVFLECVQDMDHENMFWYRQDPGLGLRLIYFSYDVKMKEKGDIPEGYSVSREKKERFSLILESASTNQTSMYLCASTQGVETQYFGPGTRLLVL.

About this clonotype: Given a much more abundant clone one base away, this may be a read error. In DNA, the CDR3 is TGTGCCAGCAGCTTAGGACAGGGTGGCATCGGTTCACCCCTCCACTTT. Its protein product is CASSLGQGGIGSPLHF. This chain uses TRBV7-2 with TRBJ1-6, with TRBD1 matching 7 bases. The CDR3 is made up of 16 amino acids. The junction had 9 bases not matched to a gene; V was cut back by 1 base and J by 9 bases. Per the germline V gene, CDR1 is SGHTA and CDR2 is FQGNSA.

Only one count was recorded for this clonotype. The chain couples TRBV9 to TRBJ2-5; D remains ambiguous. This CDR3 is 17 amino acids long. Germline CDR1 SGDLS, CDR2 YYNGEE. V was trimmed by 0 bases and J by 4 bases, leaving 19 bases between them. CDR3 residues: CASSVDGVAARRETQYF. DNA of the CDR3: TGTGCCAGCAGCGTAGACGGTGTGGCAGCCCGCCGAGAGACCCAGTACTTC.

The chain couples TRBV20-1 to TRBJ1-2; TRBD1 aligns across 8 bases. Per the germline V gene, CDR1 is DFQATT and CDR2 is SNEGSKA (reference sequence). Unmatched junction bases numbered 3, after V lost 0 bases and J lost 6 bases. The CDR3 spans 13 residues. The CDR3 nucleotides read TGCAGTGCTAGAGATCAGGGGGCGGATGGCTACACCTTC. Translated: CSARDQGADGYTF.

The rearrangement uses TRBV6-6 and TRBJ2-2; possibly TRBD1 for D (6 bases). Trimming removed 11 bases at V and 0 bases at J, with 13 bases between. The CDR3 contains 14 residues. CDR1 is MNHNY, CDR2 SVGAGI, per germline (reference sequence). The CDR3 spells CACTGTSNTGELFF. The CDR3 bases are TGTGCCTGCACCGGGACATCGAACACCGGGGAGCTGTTTTTT.

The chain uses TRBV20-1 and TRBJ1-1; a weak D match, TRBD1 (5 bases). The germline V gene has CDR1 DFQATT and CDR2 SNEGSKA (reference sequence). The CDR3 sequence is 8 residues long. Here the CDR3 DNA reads TGCAATGGGGGGGAAGCTTTCTTT. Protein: CNGGEAFF.

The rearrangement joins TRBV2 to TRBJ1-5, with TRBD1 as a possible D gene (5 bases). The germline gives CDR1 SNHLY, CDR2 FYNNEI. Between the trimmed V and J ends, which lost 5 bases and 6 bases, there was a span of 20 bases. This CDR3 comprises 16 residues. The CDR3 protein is CASSMGVGWVVQPQHF. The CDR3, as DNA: TGTGCCAGCAGTATGGGGGTCGGGTGGGTGGTTCAGCCCCAGCATTTT.

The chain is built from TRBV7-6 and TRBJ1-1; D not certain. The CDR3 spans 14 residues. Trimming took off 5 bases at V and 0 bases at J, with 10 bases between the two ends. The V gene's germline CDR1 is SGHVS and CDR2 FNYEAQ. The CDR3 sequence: CASSHSSVNTEAFF. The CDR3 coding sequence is TGTGCCAGCAGCCATTCAAGCGTGAACACTGAAGCTTTCTTT.

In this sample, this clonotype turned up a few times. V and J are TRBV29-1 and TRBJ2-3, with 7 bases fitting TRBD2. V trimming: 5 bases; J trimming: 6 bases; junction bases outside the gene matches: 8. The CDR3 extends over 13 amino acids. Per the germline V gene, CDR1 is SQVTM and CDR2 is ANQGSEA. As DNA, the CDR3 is TGCAGCGTTTGGGGGGGAGACGCTGATACGCAGTATTTT. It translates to CSVWGGDADTQYF.

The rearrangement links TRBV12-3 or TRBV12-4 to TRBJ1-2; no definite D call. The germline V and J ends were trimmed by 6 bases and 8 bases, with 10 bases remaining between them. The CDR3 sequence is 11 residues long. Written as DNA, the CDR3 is TGTGCCAGCAGCCGATACGGGGGCTACACCTTC. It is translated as CASSRYGGYTF.